This T cell receptor (beta chain) comes out of a study of T-cell memory formation after mild COVID-19. Points from the study as a whole: Clones contracting across day 15 to 85 had a balanced CD4/CD8 profile; later expanding clones leaned CD4+.

On this clonotype itself: Its antigen is unidentified.

Using its own MiXCR run on the 5' RACE reads, TCRdb lists one record per CDR3 protein. The profile shows around 150,000 distinct CDR3 sequences, around 30% of them singletons. Material for sequencing was PBMCs or a T cell subset sorted from them (not recorded which). The TCR comes from an adult woman who had mild COVID-19 (a few samples of this study predate the infection). Cell type and time point are not known.

CDR3 DNA: TGCGCCAGCAGCTTACGACCCAATCAGCCCCAGCATTTT. As protein: CASSLRPNQPQHF. The chain uses TRBV5-1 and TRBJ1-5; no definite D call. The ends were cut back, 2 bases at V and 3 bases at J, with 6 bases in the middle. Germline loops: CDR1 SGHRS, CDR2 YFSETQ. The CDR3 extends over 13 amino acids.